This entry is about one TCR beta chain. Its antigen is as yet unknown. Sorted CD4+ subsets: naive, central memory, regulatory, stem cell-like memory (CD45RO/CCR7/CD25/CD127/CD95/CD27 panel). All of the isolated RNA was reverse transcribed, so expressed TCRB transcripts were sequenced. Mean read depth for naive, central memory and regulatory T cell samples was several million reads. The assay was immunoSEQ multiplex PCR, and TCRdb's table has in-frame clones only and misses some. The table lists around 300,000 clones, approximately 15% of them singletons, with 6.7% in the top ten. This entry is derived from a study of beta chain features in type 1 diabetes. Turning to the study itself: Healthy donors, compared against patients, showed similar age, gender and cell yields. Study conclusions and caveats: All four CD4+ subsets from Type 1 diabetes patients carried moderately but significantly shorter TCRB CDR3s.

CDR1 and CDR2 from the germline V gene are SGHAT and FQNNGV. The CDR3 contains 15 residues. The trim removed 4 bases at V and 6 bases at J, leaving 9 bases unmatched. Sequenced material: central memory CD4+ T cells from blood. This chain links TRBV11-2 with TRBJ2-3; 8 bases align to TRBD2. The clonotype was recovered from a man under 40 in good health. CDR3 region: CASSSLAGIGDTQYF. In DNA form, the CDR3 reads TGTGCCAGCAGCTCGTTAGCGGGGATCGGGGATACGCAGTATTTT. Full variable domain (remainder filled in from reference TRBV11-2 and TRBJ2-3): EAGVAQSPRYKIIEKRQSVAFWCNPISGHATLYWYQQILGQGPKLLIQFQNNGVVDDSQLPKDRFSAERLKGVDSTLKIQPAKLEDSAVYLCASSSLAGIGDTQYFGPGTRLTVL.